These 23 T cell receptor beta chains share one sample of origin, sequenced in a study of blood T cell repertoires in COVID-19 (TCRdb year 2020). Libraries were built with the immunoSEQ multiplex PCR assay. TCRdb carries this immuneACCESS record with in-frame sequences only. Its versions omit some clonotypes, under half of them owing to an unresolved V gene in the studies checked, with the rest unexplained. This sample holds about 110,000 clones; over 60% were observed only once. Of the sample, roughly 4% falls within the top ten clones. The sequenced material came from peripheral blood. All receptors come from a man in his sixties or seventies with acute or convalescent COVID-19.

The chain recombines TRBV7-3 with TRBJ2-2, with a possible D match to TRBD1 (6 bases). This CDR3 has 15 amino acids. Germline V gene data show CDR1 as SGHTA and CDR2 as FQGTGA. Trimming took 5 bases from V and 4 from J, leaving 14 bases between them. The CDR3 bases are TGTGCCAGCAGCCGCGACAGGTCGAGCACCGGGGAGCTGTTTTTT. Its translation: CASSRDRSSTGELFF.

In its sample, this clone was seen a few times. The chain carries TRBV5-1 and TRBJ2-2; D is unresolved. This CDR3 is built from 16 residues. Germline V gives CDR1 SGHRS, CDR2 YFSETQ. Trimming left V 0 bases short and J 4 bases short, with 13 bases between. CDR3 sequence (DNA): TGCGCCAGCAGCTTGGGGGCAACTTCGAGCACCGGGGAGCTGTTTTTT. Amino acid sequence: CASSLGATSSTGELFF.

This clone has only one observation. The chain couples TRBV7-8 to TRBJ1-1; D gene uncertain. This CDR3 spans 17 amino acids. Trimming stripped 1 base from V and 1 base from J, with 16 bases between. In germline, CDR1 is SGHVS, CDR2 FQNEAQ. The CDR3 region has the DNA TGTGCCAGCAGCTTAGGAGTAAGCCGGTTCACGAACACTGAAGCTTTCTTT. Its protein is CASSLGVSRFTNTEAFF.

CDR3 region: CASSPTGGDYGYTF. The CDR3 DNA is TGTGCCAGCAGCCCGACAGGGGGCGACTATGGCTACACCTTC. V is TRBV3-1 (or the pseudogene TRBV3-2) and J is TRBJ1-2; 10 nucleotides align to TRBD1. This CDR3 is built from 14 residues. Germline V CDR1 and CDR2: LGHDT, YNNKEL (reference sequence). V was clipped by 4 bases and J by 3 bases; unmatched bases: 2.

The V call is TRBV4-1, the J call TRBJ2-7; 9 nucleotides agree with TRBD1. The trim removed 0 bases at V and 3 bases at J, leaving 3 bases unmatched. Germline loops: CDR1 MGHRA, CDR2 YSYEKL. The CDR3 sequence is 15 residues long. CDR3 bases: TGCGCCAGCAGCCAAGATGAGGGACAGGGCTACGAGCAGTACTTC. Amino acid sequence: CASSQDEGQGYEQYF.

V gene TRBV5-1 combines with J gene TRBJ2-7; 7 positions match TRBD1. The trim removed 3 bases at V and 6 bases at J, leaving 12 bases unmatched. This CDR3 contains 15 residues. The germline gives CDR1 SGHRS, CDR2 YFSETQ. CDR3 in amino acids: CASSSTTFDRVEQYF. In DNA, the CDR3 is TGCGCCAGCAGCTCTACTACCTTCGACAGGGTCGAGCAGTACTTC.

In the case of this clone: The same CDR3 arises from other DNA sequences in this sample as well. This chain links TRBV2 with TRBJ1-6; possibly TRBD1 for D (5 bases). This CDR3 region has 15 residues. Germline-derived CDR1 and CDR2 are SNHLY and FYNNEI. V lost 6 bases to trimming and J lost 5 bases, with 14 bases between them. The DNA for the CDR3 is TGTGCCAGCAGGGCCCTAAGGGGAAATAATTCACCCCTCCACTTT. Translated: CASRALRGNNSPLHF. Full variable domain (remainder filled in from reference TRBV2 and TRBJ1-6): EPEVTQTPSHQVTQMGQEVILRCVPISNHLYFYWYRQILGQKVEFLVSFYNNEISEKSEIFDDQFSVERPDGSNFTLKIRSTKLEDSAMYFCASRALRGNNSPLHFGNGTRLTVT.

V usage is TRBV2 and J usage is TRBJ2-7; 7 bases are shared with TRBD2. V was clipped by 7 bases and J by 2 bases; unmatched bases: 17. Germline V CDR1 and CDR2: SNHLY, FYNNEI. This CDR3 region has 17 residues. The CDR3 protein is CASTFGGRTRIAYEQYF. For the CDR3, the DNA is TGTGCCAGCACCTTCGGAGGTAGGACTAGGATTGCCTACGAGCAGTACTTC.

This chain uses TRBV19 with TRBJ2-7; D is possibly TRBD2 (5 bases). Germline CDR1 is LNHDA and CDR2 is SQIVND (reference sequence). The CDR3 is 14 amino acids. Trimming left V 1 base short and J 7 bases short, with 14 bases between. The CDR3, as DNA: TGTGCCAGTAGTATAGCGCCCTCCTCGGGGGAGCAGTACTTC. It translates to CASSIAPSSGEQYF.

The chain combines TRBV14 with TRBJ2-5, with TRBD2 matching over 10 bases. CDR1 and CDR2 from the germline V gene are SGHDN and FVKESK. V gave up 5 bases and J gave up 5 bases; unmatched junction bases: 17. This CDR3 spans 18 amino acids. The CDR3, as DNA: TGTGCCAGCAGCTTAATATCGGCTAGCGGGGGATGGCTGGAGACCCAGTACTTC. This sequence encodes CASSLISASGGWLETQYF.

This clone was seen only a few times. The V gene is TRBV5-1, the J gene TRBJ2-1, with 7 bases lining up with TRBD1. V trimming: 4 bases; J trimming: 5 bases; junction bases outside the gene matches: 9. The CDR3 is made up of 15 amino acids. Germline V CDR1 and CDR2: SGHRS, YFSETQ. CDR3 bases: TGCGCCAGCAGCGTACAGGGGTCTGGGCACAATGAGCAGTTCTTC. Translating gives CASSVQGSGHNEQFF. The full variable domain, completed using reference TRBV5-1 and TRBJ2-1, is KAGVTQTPRYLIKTRGQQVTLSCSPISGHRSVSWYQQTPGQGLQFLFEYFSETQRNKGNFPGRFSGRQFSNSRSEMNVSTLELGDSALYLCASSVQGSGHNEQFFGPGTRLTVL.

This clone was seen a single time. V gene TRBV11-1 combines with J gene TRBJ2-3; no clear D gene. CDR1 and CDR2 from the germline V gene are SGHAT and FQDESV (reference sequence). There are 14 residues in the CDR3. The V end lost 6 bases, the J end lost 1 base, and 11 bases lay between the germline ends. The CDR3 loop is CASSARVGTDTQYF. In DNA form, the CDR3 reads TGTGCCAGCAGTGCCCGCGTCGGCACAGATACGCAGTATTTT.

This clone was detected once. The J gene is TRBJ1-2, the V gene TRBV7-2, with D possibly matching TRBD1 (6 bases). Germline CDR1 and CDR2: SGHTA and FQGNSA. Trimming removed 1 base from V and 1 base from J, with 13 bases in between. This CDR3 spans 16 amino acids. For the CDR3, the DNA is TGTGCCAGCAGCTTAGGCTTAGGACAGATTAACTATGGCTACACCTTC. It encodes CASSLGLGQINYGYTF.

The CDR3 here is CASGWGGSPLHF. CDR3 nucleotides: TGTGCCAGCGGTTGGGGGGGATCACCCCTCCACTTT. The chain combines TRBV27 with TRBJ1-6; TRBD1 is a possible D gene (5 bases). Germline V lookup: CDR1 MNHEY, CDR2 SMNVEV (reference sequence). Trimming removed 8 bases at V and 10 bases at J, with 12 bases between. This CDR3 comprises 12 residues.

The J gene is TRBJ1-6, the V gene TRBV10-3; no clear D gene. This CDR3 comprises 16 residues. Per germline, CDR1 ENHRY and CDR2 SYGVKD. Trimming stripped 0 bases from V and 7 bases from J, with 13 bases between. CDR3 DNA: TGTGCCATCAGTGAGTCGGGAGGGAGCGTCAATTCACCCCTCCACTTT. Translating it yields CAISESGGSVNSPLHF.

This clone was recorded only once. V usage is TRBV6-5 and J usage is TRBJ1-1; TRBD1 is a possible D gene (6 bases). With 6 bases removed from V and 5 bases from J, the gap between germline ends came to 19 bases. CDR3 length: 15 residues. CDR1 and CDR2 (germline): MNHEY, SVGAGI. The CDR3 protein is CASRLRLGQRTEAFF. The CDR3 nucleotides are TGTGCCAGCAGGCTCCGGTTGGGACAAAGGACTGAAGCTTTCTTT.

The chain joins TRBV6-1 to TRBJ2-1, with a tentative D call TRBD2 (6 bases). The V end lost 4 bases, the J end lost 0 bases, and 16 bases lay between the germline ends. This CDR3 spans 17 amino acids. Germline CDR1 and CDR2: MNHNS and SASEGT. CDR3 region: CASSGIPSVYSYNEQFF. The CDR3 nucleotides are TGTGCCAGCAGTGGGATCCCTAGCGTCTACTCCTACAATGAGCAGTTCTTC.

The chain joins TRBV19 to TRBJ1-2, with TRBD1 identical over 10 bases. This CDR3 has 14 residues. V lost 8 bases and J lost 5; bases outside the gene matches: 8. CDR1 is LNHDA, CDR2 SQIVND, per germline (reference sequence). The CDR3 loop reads CASSDRGISYGYTF. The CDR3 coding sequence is TGTGCCAGTTCGGACAGGGGGATTTCATATGGCTACACCTTC.

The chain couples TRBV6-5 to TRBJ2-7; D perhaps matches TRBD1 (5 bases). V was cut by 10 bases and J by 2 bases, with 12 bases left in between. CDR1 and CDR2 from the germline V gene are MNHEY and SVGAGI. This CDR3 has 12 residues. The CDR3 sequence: CAIPTDTYEQYF. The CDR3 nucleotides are TGTGCCATCCCGACAGATACCTACGAGCAGTACTTC.

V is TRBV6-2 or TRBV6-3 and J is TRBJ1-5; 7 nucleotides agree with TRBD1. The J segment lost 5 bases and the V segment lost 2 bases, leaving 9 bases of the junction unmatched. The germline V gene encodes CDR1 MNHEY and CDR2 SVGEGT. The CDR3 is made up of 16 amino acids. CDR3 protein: CASSYLRQGRDQPQHF. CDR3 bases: TGTGCCAGCAGTTACCTTCGACAGGGCAGAGATCAGCCCCAGCATTTT.

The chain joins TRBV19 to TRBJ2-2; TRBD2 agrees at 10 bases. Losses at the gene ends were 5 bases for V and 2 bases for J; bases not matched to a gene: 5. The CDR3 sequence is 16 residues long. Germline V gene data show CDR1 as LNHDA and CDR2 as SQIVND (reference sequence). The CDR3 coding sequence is TGTGCCAGTAGTGCCCGACTAGCGGGCAACACCGGGGAGCTGTTTTTT. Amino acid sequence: CASSARLAGNTGELFF.

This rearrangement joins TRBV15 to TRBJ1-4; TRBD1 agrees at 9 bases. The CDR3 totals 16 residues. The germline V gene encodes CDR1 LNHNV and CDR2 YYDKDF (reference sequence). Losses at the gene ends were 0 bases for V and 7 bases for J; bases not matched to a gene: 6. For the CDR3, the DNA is TGTGCCACCAGCAGAGATATACAGGGGGCCGGTGAAAAACTGTTTTTT. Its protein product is CATSRDIQGAGEKLFF.

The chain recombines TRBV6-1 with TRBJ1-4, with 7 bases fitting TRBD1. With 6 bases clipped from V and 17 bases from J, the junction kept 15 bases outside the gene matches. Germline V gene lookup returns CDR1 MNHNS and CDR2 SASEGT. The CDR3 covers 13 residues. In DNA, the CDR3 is TGTGCCAGCAGCCTCACGACAGGGCCCCCCTTTTTTTTT. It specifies CASSLTTGPPFFF.